Given below is one TCR beta chain in context. As yet, its antigen is unknown. Looked up from germline, CDR1 is MNHNS and CDR2 is SASEGT. The CDR3 extends over 16 amino acids. Trimming stripped 2 bases from V and 4 bases from J, with 17 bases between. This entry comes from a study of cytomegalovirus exposure and HLA in healthy donors. Study results and limitations: Most observed TCR sequences were rare, whereas some public TCRs were detected in many donors.

PCR employed 60 Vbeta and 13 Jbeta primers. Sequenced by immunoSEQ multiplex PCR; TCRdb stores in-frame clones only, minus some. The data contain 95,000 to 110,000 clones, roughly 80% of them singletons. This clonotype was obtained from a man aged 25 to 40 in good health and CMV-seronegative. The specimen was PBMCs. V gene TRBV6-1 combines with J gene TRBJ1-2; D possibly corresponds to TRBD1 (6 bases). CDR3 in DNA: TGTGCCAGCAGTGAATATGGGGGTGCAGGGGTCTATGGCTACACCTTC. This translates into CASSEYGGAGVYGYTF.